Following are 8 T cell receptor beta chains from one sample sequenced in a study of shared clonotypes between healthy human individuals. The data were produced by immunoSEQ multiplex PCR, yet TCRdb's version contains in-frame clones alone and is incomplete. The table lists 2.3 million or so clones, over 85% of them singletons. Source material: naive CD4+ T cells from PBMCs. Subset noted: CD45RA+ positively selected. The receptors here all came from a man aged 18 to 30 in good health. Some clones in this sample may be carry-over from other donors' samples.

The V gene is TRBV6-6, the J gene TRBJ1-2; the match to TRBD1 covers 7 bases. Germline V CDR1 and CDR2: MNHNY, SVGAGI (reference sequence). Germline trimming cut 7 bases from V and 4 bases from J; bases unmatched to any gene: 15. CDR3 size: 16 residues. This chain's CDR3 is CASTPGQTIRFYGYTF. The CDR3 DNA is TGTGCCAGCACACCGGGACAGACCATCAGATTCTATGGCTACACCTTC.

The chain carries TRBV5-1 and TRBJ2-1, with D uncertain. The V end was cut by 5 bases, the J end by 4 bases, with 13 bases between. The CDR3 is made up of 14 amino acids. Germline CDR1 reads SGHRS; CDR2 reads YFSETQ. CDR3 loop: CASSEAEEYNEQFF. The CDR3 coding sequence is TGCGCCAGCAGTGAAGCTGAAGAATACAATGAGCAGTTCTTC.

The rearrangement joins TRBV25-1 to TRBJ2-1, with D tentatively TRBD1 (6 bases). CDR3 size: 14 residues. Trimming left V 6 bases short and J 4 bases short, with 13 bases between. Germline CDR1 reads MGHDK; CDR2 reads SYGVNS. CDR3: CASSRGPGYNEQFF. The CDR3 DNA is TGTGCCAGCAGCAGGGGCCCCGGATACAATGAGCAGTTCTTC. Together with reference TRBV25-1 and TRBJ2-1, the CDR3 gives the full variable domain: EADIYQTPRYLVIGTGKKITLECSQTMGHDKMYWYQQDPGMELHLIHYSYGVNSTEKGDLSSESTVSRIRTEHFPLTLESARPSHTSQYLCASSRGPGYNEQFFGPGTRLTVL.

The chain links TRBV5-1 to TRBJ1-2, with a weak D call TRBD1 (5 bases). This CDR3 has 14 residues. The ends were cut back, 1 base at V and 4 bases at J, with 11 bases in the middle. Germline V gene sequence: CDR1 SGHRS, CDR2 YFSETQ. The CDR3, as DNA: TGCGCCAGCAGCTTGAGTATCCAGGGCTATGGCTACACCTTC. Translated, it gives CASSLSIQGYGYTF.

On this clone: This specimen includes other DNA sequences encoding the same CDR3. The chain uses TRBV28 and TRBJ1-5; no definite D call. This CDR3 spans 13 amino acids. Germline lookup yields CDR1 MDHEN and CDR2 SYDVKM. V lost 5 bases, J lost 0 bases, and 5 bases lay in between. As DNA, the CDR3 is TGTGCCAGCAGTACGGATAGCAATCAGCCCCAGCATTTT. Protein: CASSTDSNQPQHF.

J is TRBJ2-7 and V is TRBV5-4; 7 nucleotides match TRBD1. Germline CDR1 is SGHNT and CDR2 is YYREEE (reference sequence). The CDR3 runs to 14 residues. The ends lost 0 bases at V and 2 bases at J; junction bases unmatched: 2. CDR3 sequence (DNA): TGTGCCAGCAGCTTGGGGACAGGCACCTACGAGCAGTACTTC. This encodes CASSLGTGTYEQYF.

V is TRBV11-2 and J is TRBJ2-7; a weak D match, TRBD1 (6 bases). Per the germline V gene, CDR1 is SGHAT and CDR2 is FQNNGV. The CDR3 is 12 residues long. Trimming cost V 5 bases and J 10 bases, with 15 bases left between them. CDR3 in DNA: TGTGCCAGCAGCCTCCGGACAGATCCTCAGTACTTC. Protein product: CASSLRTDPQYF.

V is TRBV19 and J is TRBJ2-7; maybe TRBD2 (5 bases). The V end lost 5 bases, the J end lost 6 bases, and 11 bases lay between the germline ends. Germline CDR1 is LNHDA and CDR2 is SQIVND (reference sequence). The CDR3 covers 12 residues. The CDR3 DNA follows: TGTGCCAGTAGTTTTCTAGCCGGCGAGCAGTACTTC. Translated, it gives CASSFLAGEQYF.